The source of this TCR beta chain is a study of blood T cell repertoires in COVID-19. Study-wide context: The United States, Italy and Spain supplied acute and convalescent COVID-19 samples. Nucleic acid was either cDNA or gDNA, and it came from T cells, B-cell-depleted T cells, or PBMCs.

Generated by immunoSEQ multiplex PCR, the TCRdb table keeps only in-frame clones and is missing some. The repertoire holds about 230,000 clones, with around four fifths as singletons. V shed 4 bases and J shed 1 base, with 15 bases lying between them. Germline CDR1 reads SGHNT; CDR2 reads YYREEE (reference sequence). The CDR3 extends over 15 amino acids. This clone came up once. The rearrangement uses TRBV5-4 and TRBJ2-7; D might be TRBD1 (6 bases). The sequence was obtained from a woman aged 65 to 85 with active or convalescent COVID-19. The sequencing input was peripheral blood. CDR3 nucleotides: TGTGCCAGCAGCCCTTGGGCCAGGGGATCCTACGAGCAGTACTTC. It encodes CASSPWARGSYEQYF. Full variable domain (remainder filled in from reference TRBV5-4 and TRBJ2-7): ETGVTQSPTHLIKTRGQQVTLRCSSQSGHNTVSWYQQALGQGPQFIFQYYREEENGRGNFPPRFSGLQFPNYSSELNVNALELDDSALYLCASSPWARGSYEQYFGPGTRLTVT.